A single sample gave rise to the 8 T cell receptor beta chains below, sequenced in a study of T cell changes during pregnancy in multiple sclerosis. The method was immunoSEQ multiplex PCR; TCRdb's version includes in-frame clones alone and lacks a portion of them. The sample records some 46,000 clones, around 93% being singletons. The sample here was peripheral blood, taken in the third trimester of pregnancy. The receptors were sampled from a female donor with multiple sclerosis, enrolled in a pregnancy study.

The table lists this clone with a count of one. Here the CDR3 DNA reads TGTGCCAGCAGCTTATCAGTGGGACAGGGACAAAGCAATCAGCCCCAGCATTTT. It specifies CASSLSVGQGQSNQPQHF. The chain employs TRBV7-2 and TRBJ1-5; 9 nucleotides align to TRBD1. Germline CDR1 reads SGHTA; CDR2 reads FQGNSA. The CDR3 runs to 18 residues. V lost 2 bases to trimming and J lost 1 base; unmatched junction nucleotides: 9.

The gene calls are TRBV15 and TRBJ1-4; 9 bases are shared with TRBD1. V shed 5 bases and J 7 bases; nucleotides not matched to a gene: 8. Germline V lookup: CDR1 LNHNV, CDR2 YYDKDF (reference sequence). The CDR3 loop spans 15 amino acids. The chain's CDR3 is CATSATGGAFEKLFF. The CDR3 nucleotides are TGTGCCACCAGCGCCACAGGGGGCGCGTTTGAAAAACTGTTTTTT.

V and J are TRBV7-2 and TRBJ2-2, with D possibly being TRBD2 (6 bases). Germline loops: CDR1 SGHTA, CDR2 FQGNSA. The length of the CDR3 is 14 residues. Trimming cost V 1 base and J 7 bases, with 10 bases left between them. The CDR3 DNA follows: TGTGCCAGCAGCTTAGTTACTAGCAACGGGGAGCTGTTTTTT. Translated: CASSLVTSNGELFF. The full variable domain, rest sourced from reference TRBV7-2 and TRBJ2-2, is GAGVSQSPSNKVTEKGKDVELRCDPISGHTALYWYRQSLGQGLEFLIYFQGNSAPDKSGLPSDRFSAERTGGSVSTLTIQRTQQEDSAVYLCASSLVTSNGELFFGEGSRLTVL.

The J gene is TRBJ2-7, the V gene TRBV6-5; D call uncertain. Germline CDR1 is MNHEY and CDR2 is SVGAGI. V gave up 6 bases and J gave up 2 bases, with 11 bases separating them. The CDR3 covers 13 residues. The CDR3 nucleotides read TGTGCCAGCAGGATGGCAGGAACCTACGAGCAGTACTTC. It encodes CASRMAGTYEQYF.

The CDR3 DNA is TGTGCCAGCAGTGAATCTCCTTTCGACTATCAATCCTACAATGAGCAGTTCTTC. This codes for CASSESPFDYQSYNEQFF. This chain joins TRBV2 and TRBJ2-1; D is perhaps TRBD2 (5 bases). There are 18 residues in the CDR3. Trimming removed 2 bases from V and 1 base from J, with 18 bases in between. Germline CDR1 is SNHLY and CDR2 is FYNNEI.

The chain recombines TRBV4-3 with TRBJ1-2, with D possibly being TRBD1 (5 bases). The V gene lost 2 bases and the J gene lost 2 bases, with 21 bases spanning the gap. CDR1 is LGHNA and CDR2 is YSLEER in the germline V gene. The CDR3 is 18 residues long. The CDR3 DNA reads as TGCGCCAGCAGCCAATACTGGGGCGGGATAGGAAGGAACTATGGCTACACCTTC. Protein product: CASSQYWGGIGRNYGYTF.

The rearrangement joins TRBV4-3 to TRBJ2-7, with D perhaps matching TRBD2 (6 bases). This CDR3 contains 18 residues. The germline V and J ends were trimmed by 2 bases and 2 bases, with 22 bases remaining between them. Germline CDR1 reads LGHNA; CDR2 reads YSLEER. The CDR3 sequence: CASSQTLRGERATYEQYF. CDR3 DNA sequence: TGCGCCAGCAGCCAAACTCTCCGGGGCGAGCGGGCGACCTACGAGCAGTACTTC.

The genes are TRBV15 and TRBJ2-1; D perhaps matches TRBD2 (6 bases). The CDR3 consists of 16 residues. V was pared by 0 bases and J by 4 bases, with 13 bases between. Germline V gives CDR1 LNHNV, CDR2 YYDKDF (reference sequence). The CDR3 region has the DNA TGTGCCACCAGCAGAGATCGGAAGGGAGGTTACAATGAGCAGTTCTTC. Protein product: CATSRDRKGGYNEQFF.